A single sample gave rise to the 18 T cell receptor beta chains below, sequenced in a study of T cell repertoires in cytomegalovirus infection. One entry per CDR3 protein results from TCRdb running MiXCR on the reads. The repertoire has 550,000 to 700,000 distinct CDR3 sequences, approximately 40% of them found once; the top ten carry around 48%. Their antigens are not known. Source: cultured PBMCs, taken from culture after CMV antigen stimulation. Receptors originate from a human donor in good health (CMV status not recorded). Some clones in this sample may be carry-over from other donors' samples.

V is TRBV11-2 and J is TRBJ2-1, with D possibly being TRBD1 (5 bases). Germline values: CDR1 SGHAT, CDR2 FQNNGV. The germline V and J ends were trimmed by 5 bases and 5 bases, with 19 bases remaining between them. This CDR3 region has 16 residues. CDR3 loop: CASSQQGGTYNNEQFF. The CDR3 nucleotides read TGTGCCAGCAGCCAGCAGGGCGGCACGTACAACAATGAGCAGTTCTTC.

The sample holds a few counts of this clonotype. CDR3 region: CSVMTRQGQFF. The CDR3 DNA is TGCAGCGTCATGACTAGACAGGGCCAGTTCTTC. This sequence joins TRBV29-1 and TRBJ2-1, with D perhaps matching TRBD1 (7 bases). Looked up from germline, CDR1 is SQVTM and CDR2 is ANQGSEA. V dropped 6 bases and J dropped 13 bases, with 16 bases sitting between them. This CDR3 contains 11 residues.

Comment on this clonotype: Given a much more abundant clone one base away, this may be a read error. Since the CDR3 does not end with the conserved phenylalanine or tryptophan, this likely comes from a read error. The chain couples TRBV7-8 to TRBJ2-5; tentatively, D is TRBD1 (6 bases). The CDR3 totals 16 residues. Trimming left V 5 bases short and J 0 bases short, with 16 bases between. Germline V gene lookup returns CDR1 SGHVS and CDR2 FQNEAQ. DNA for the CDR3: TGTGCCAGCAGCCACCCCAAGGACAGAAACCAAGAGACCCAGTACTTG. Translated: CASSHPKDRNQETQYL.

This clonotype was recorded at least ten times. This chain uses TRBV7-2 with TRBJ2-3, with no clear D. This CDR3 has 14 residues. V lost 2 bases and J 0 bases, leaving 6 bases between the germline ends. Germline-derived CDR1 and CDR2 are SGHTA and FQGNSA. The CDR3 reads CASSLRPSTDTQYF. CDR3 sequence (DNA): TGTGCCAGCAGCTTACGTCCAAGCACAGATACGCAGTATTTT. Full variable domain (remainder filled in from reference TRBV7-2 and TRBJ2-3): GAGVSQSPSNKVTEKGKDVELRCDPISGHTALYWYRQSLGQGLEFLIYFQGNSAPDKSGLPSDRFSAERTGGSVSTLTIQRTQQEDSAVYLCASSLRPSTDTQYFGPGTRLTVL.

The V gene is TRBV5-6, the J gene TRBJ1-1, with TRBD1 matching 11 bases. Germline V gene data show CDR1 as SGHDT and CDR2 as YYEEEE. V lost 2 bases, J lost 10 bases, and 4 bases stayed unmatched. The CDR3 extends over 13 amino acids. DNA of the CDR3: TGTGCCAGCAGCTTTGGGACAGGGGGAAGAGCTTTCTTT. Protein: CASSFGTGGRAFF. The entire variable domain, with the rest obtained from reference TRBV5-6 and TRBJ1-1, is as follows: DAGVTQSPTHLIKTRGQQVTLRCSPKSGHDTVSWYQQALGQGPQFIFQYYEEEERQRGNFPDRFSGHQFPNYSSELNVNALLLGDSALYLCASSFGTGGRAFFGQGTRLTVV.

The rearrangement joins TRBV6-1 to TRBJ2-1; a weak D match, TRBD2 (5 bases). Germline CDR1 is MNHNS and CDR2 is SASEGT. Between the trimmed V and J ends, which lost 2 bases and 8 bases, there was a span of 10 bases. The CDR3 extends over 13 amino acids. The CDR3 is CASSERPGDEQFF. The CDR3 DNA follows: TGTGCCAGCAGTGAACGTCCCGGGGATGAGCAGTTCTTC.

This clonotype came up a few times. The chain is built from TRBV7-2 and TRBJ2-7, with 10 bases aligning to TRBD2. CDR1 is SGHTA, CDR2 FQGNSA, per germline. This CDR3 comprises 15 residues. The ends lost 1 base at V and 5 bases at J; junction bases unmatched: 5. For the CDR3, the DNA is TGTGCCAGCAGCTTAGGCCGGCTAGCGGGAGACGAGCAGTACTTC. Its translation: CASSLGRLAGDEQYF.

This chain joins TRBV24-1 and TRBJ2-7; D might be TRBD1 or TRBD2, each matching 5 bases. There are 14 residues in the CDR3. The V end lost 5 bases, the J end lost 5 bases, and 15 bases lay between the germline ends. CDR1 is KGHDR, CDR2 SFDVKD, per germline. CDR3: CATSGRGQTNEQYF. In DNA, the CDR3 is TGTGCCACCAGTGGAAGGGGTCAGACTAACGAGCAGTACTTC.

The chain links TRBV6-6 to TRBJ2-1; no clear D. This CDR3 contains 14 residues. The V gene's germline CDR1 is MNHNY and CDR2 SVGAGI (reference sequence). V was clipped by 2 bases and J by 7 bases, with 12 bases between them. This CDR3 is CASSYALGNNEQFF. CDR3 DNA sequence: TGTGCCAGCAGTTACGCCTTAGGGAATAATGAGCAGTTCTTC.

The chain is built from TRBV12-3 or TRBV12-4 and TRBJ2-1, with D perhaps matching TRBD1 (5 bases). The CDR3 has 12 residues. The germline V and J ends were trimmed by 10 bases and 7 bases, with 14 bases remaining between them. The CDR3 sequence is CAIRAQENEQFF. CDR3 DNA sequence: TGTGCCATCAGGGCGCAAGAAAATGAGCAGTTCTTC.

The CDR3 DNA is TGTGCCACCCGGGGGGCCTACAATGAGCAGTTCTTC. Its translation is CATRGAYNEQFF. The V gene is TRBV2, the J gene TRBJ2-1, with 7 bases matching TRBD2. CDR1 is SNHLY, CDR2 FYNNEI, per germline. This CDR3 comprises 12 residues. With 10 bases clipped from V and 2 bases from J, the junction kept 2 bases outside the gene matches.

This clonotype was counted a few times. The rearrangement joins TRBV7-8 to TRBJ2-1; D perhaps matches TRBD2 (6 bases). V gave up 1 base and J gave up 0 bases, with 10 bases separating them. The CDR3 loop spans 16 amino acids. Per germline, CDR1 SGHVS and CDR2 FQNEAQ. CDR3 nucleotides: TGTGCCAGCAGCTTAGTTGGCGGGGCCTCCTACAATGAGCAGTTCTTC. Residues: CASSLVGGASYNEQFF.

Worth noting for this clonotype: Germline and junction disagree at one end, which may indicate a read error. The chain employs TRBV6-4 and TRBJ2-3; TRBD2 matches at 10 bases. The CDR3 is 16 residues long. Germline CDR1 and CDR2: MRHNA and SNTAGT. CDR3 protein: CGSSDSTSGITDTQYF. Here the CDR3 DNA reads TGTGGCAGCAGTGACTCCACTAGCGGGATCACAGATACGCAGTATTTT.

The chain is built from TRBV6-2 or TRBV6-3 and TRBJ2-4; 15 bases match TRBD2. This CDR3 is built from 21 residues. V lost 7 bases and J lost 4; bases outside the gene matches: 20. Germline V gene data show CDR1 as MNHEY and CDR2 as SVGEGT. In DNA form, the CDR3 reads TGTGCCAGCACCCTCCAGGAGGGGGGACTAGCGGGAGGCAAGAGGAAAAACATTCAGTACTTC. Its translation: CASTLQEGGLAGGKRKNIQYF.

This CDR3 is CASLLAGGGEQFF. CDR3 coding DNA: TGTGCCAGCTTGCTAGCGGGTGGGGGGGAACAGTTCTTC. The V call is TRBV28, the J call TRBJ2-1, with 8 bases fitting TRBD2. Unmatched junction bases numbered 13, after V lost 8 bases and J lost 13 bases. Germline CDR1 is MDHEN and CDR2 is SYDVKM. The CDR3 is made up of 13 amino acids.

The V call is TRBV11-2, the J call TRBJ2-4; 7 bases fit TRBD1. Trimming removed 0 bases from V and 2 bases from J; junction bases left unmatched: 4. Germline V gene lookup returns CDR1 SGHAT and CDR2 FQNNGV. This CDR3 has 16 amino acids. CDR3 amino acids: CASSLDKGQTKNIQYF. CDR3 nucleotide sequence: TGTGCCAGCAGCTTAGATAAGGGACAGACCAAAAACATTCAGTACTTC.

This clonotype was counted between two and nine times. The V and J genes are TRBV20-1 and TRBJ2-1; D uncertain. CDR1 and CDR2 from the germline V gene are DFQATT and SNEGSKA (reference sequence). Trimming shortened V by 6 bases and J by 8 bases, and 11 bases separated the two germline ends. This CDR3 spans 11 amino acids. The CDR3 nucleotides read TGCAGTGCCCCTAGGATGGATGAGCAGTTCTTC. Protein product: CSAPRMDEQFF.

The chain uses TRBV20-1 and TRBJ2-3; maybe TRBD1 (6 bases). The CDR3 extends over 15 amino acids. Germline CDR1 reads DFQATT; CDR2 reads SNEGSKA (reference sequence). V lost 0 bases and J 4 bases, leaving 14 bases between the germline ends. CDR3 bases: TGCAGTGCTAGAGAAATGCAGGGGAGCGCAGATACGCAGTATTTT. It codes for CSAREMQGSADTQYF.